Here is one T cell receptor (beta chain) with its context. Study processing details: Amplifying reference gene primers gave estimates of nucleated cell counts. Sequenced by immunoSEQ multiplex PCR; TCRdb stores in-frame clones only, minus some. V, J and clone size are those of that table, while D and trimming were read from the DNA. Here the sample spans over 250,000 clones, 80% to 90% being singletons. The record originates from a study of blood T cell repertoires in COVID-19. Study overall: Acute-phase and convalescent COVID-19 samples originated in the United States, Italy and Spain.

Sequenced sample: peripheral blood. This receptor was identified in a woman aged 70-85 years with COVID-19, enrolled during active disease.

As DNA, the CDR3 is TGTGCCAGCAGCCCCCAGGGGGCAGGAAATCAGCCCCAGCATTTT. Translated, it gives CASSPQGAGNQPQHF. The V gene is TRBV3-1 (or the pseudogene TRBV3-2), the J gene TRBJ1-5; 8 bases agree with TRBD1. Germline V gene sequence: CDR1 LGHDT, CDR2 YNNKEL (reference sequence). CDR3 length: 15 amino acids. V gave up 4 bases and J gave up 4 bases; unmatched junction bases: 6.